This TCR beta chain was obtained from a study of human T cells and chemical hapten exposure. This clonotype was counted at least ten times. Each CDR3 protein gets one entry after TCRdb re-called the RACE reads with MiXCR. The sample has some 200,000 distinct CDR3 sequences; 20% to 25% are singletons. As for time point: patch test 1, 2 weeks after DPC sensitization. The sample's treatment: therapeutic diphenylcyclopropenone sensitization with weekly scalp DPC. Germline lookup yields CDR1 SGHNT and CDR2 YYREEE (reference sequence). The length of the CDR3 is 17 residues. V was pared by 0 bases and J by 0 bases, with 16 bases between.

The specimen comprised whole blood, sampled in connection with sensitization to the hapten diphenylcyclopropenone (DPC). V and J are TRBV5-4 and TRBJ2-7; D call uncertain. The source of this sequence is a woman in her forties or fifties with alopecia areata. Some clones in this sample may be carry-over from other donors' samples. The CDR3 spells CASSLGPSQRNSYEQYF. CDR3 nucleotide sequence: TGTGCCAGCAGCTTGGGCCCATCGCAGAGGAACTCCTACGAGCAGTACTTC. Full variable domain (remainder filled in from reference TRBV5-4 and TRBJ2-7): ETGVTQSPTHLIKTRGQQVTLRCSSQSGHNTVSWYQQALGQGPQFIFQYYREEENGRGNFPPRFSGLQFPNYSSELNVNALELDDSALYLCASSLGPSQRNSYEQYFGPGTRLTVT.